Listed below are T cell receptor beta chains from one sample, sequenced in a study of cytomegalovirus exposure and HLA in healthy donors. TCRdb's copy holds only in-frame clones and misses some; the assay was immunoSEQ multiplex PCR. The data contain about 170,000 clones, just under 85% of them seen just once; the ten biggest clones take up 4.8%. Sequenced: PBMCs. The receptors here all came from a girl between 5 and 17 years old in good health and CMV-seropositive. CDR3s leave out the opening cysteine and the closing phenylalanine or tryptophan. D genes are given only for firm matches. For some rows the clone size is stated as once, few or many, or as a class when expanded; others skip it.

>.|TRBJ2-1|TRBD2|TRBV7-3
ASSFIRGGRNEQF
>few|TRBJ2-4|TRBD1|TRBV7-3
ASSLPGQQY
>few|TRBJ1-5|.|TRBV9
ASSVDGGGNQPQH
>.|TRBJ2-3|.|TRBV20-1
SASRTDTQY
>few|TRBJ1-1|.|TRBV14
ASSQELYTEAF
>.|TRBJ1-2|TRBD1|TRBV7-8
ASSLLGHWTGKEYGYT
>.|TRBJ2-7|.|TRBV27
ASSSGPGEQY
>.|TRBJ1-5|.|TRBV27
ASSLGWESQPQH
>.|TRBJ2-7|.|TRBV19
ASSIFLGQSYEQY
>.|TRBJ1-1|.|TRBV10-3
AISASEGNTEAF
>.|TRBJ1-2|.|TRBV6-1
ASRLYYGYT
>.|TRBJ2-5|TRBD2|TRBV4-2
ASSQVTGGGGETQY
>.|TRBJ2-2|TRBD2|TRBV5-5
ASSQLTSGSLNTGELF
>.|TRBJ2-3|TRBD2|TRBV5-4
ASSKGTSGGARDTQY
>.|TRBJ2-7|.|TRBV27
ASSPGQGGPYEQY
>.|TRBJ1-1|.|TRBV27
ASSPPGSTEAF
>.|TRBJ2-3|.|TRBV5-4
ASSIVPDTQY
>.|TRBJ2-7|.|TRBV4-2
ASSPLPSEEQY
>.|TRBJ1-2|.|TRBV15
ATSRDFKVQGYGYT
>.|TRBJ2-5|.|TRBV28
ASSSRTGVKETQY
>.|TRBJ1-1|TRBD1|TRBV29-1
SVEDRGRSVGTEAF
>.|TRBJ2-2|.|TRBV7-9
SSSFSSRDTGELF
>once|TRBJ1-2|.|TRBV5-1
ASSLDLGGYT
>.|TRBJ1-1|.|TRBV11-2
ASSRSPRVNTEAF
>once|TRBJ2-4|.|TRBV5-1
ASSPAGKAKNIQY
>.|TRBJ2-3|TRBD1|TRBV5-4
ASSPDRERTDTQY
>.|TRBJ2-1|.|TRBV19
ASSGPGRSNEQF
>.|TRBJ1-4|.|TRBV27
ASSYRKTNEKLF
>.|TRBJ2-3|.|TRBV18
ASSLGTLRADTQY